The clone carrying this T cell receptor beta chain was observed at least ten times. Its antigen is currently unknown. The sample belongs to a study of T cells in Graves' hyperthyroidism and ophthalmopathy. Study context: Peripheral blood was obtained at initial diagnosis, preceding any treatment.

The study, taken as a whole, reports: Ophthalmopathy onset followed model prediction by a median roughly six months.

From RNA transcripts, TCR beta CDR3 regions were amplified. TCR CDR3 regions were first amplified by RT-PCR with HTBI primers. TCRdb redid the calling of the multiplex PCR reads with MiXCR, one entry per CDR3 protein. The profile shows roughly 290,000 distinct CDR3 sequences, 13% of them singletons. Exclusion followed for patients with uncontrolled infection, other autoimmune disease, pregnancy or lactation. Fresh 10 ml peripheral blood yielded PBMCs. The sample taken for sequencing was blood. The TCR sequence derives from a woman aged 25-40 years with Graves' hyperthyroidism that later progressed to Graves' ophthalmopathy.

CDR3 sequence: CASSPGLGTGELFF. The CDR3, as DNA: TGTGCCAGCAGCCCAGGGCTTGGCACCGGGGAGCTGTTTTTT. V is TRBV7-3 and J is TRBJ2-2, with D tentatively TRBD1 (5 bases). The germline V gene has CDR1 SGHTA and CDR2 FQGTGA. This CDR3 has 14 residues. The V and J ends lost 5 bases and 4 bases respectively, with 11 bases between them.